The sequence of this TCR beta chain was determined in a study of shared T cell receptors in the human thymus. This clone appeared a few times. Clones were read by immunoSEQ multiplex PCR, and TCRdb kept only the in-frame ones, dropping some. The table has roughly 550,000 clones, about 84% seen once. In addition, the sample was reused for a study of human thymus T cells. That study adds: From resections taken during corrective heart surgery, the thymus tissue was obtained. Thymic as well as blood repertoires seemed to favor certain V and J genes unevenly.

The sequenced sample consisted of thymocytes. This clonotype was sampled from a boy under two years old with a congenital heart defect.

The chain's CDR3 is CASSQERAGGPYEQYF. DNA of the CDR3: TGCGCCAGCAGCCAAGAAAGAGCGGGAGGGCCCTACGAGCAGTACTTC. V is TRBV4-1 and J is TRBJ2-7; TRBD2 matches 10 bases. Germline V CDR1 and CDR2: MGHRA, YSYEKL. Trimming at V came to 0 bases and at J to 2 bases, leaving 4 bases not matched to a gene. The CDR3 contains 16 residues.